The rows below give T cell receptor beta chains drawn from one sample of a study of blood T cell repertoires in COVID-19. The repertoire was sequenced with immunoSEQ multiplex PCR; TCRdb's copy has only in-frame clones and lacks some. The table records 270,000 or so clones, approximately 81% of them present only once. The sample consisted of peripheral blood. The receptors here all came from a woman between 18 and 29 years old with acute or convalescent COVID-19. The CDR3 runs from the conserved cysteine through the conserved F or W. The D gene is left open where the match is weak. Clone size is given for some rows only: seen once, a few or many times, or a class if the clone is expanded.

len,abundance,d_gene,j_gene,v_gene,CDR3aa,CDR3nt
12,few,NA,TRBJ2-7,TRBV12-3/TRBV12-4,CASSFRGYEQYF,TGTGCCAGCAGTTTCAGAGGTTACGAGCAGTACTTC
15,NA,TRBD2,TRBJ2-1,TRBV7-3,CASSFGTSGTNEQFF,TGTGCCAGCAGCTTTGGGACTAGCGGGACAAATGAGCAGTTCTTC
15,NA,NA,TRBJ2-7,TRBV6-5,CASSTSGITSYEQYF,TGTGCCAGCAGTACCAGCGGCATTACCTCCTACGAGCAGTACTTC
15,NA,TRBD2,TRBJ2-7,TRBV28,CASSLLSGKRYEQYF,TGTGCCAGCAGTTTACTGAGCGGGAAGAGATACGAGCAGTACTTC
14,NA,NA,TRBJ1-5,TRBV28,CASSFPRINQPQHF,TGTGCCAGCAGTTTTCCCAGGATAAATCAGCCCCAGCATTTT
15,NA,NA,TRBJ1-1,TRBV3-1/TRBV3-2,CASSQVVGGNTEAFF,TGTGCCAGCAGCCAAGTAGTAGGGGGGAACACTGAAGCTTTCTTT
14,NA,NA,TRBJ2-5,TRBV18,CASSDRPGQETQYF,TGTGCCAGCTCAGATCGTCCGGGTCAAGAGACCCAGTACTTC
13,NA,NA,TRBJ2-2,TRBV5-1,CASSFLGAGELFF,TGCGCCAGCAGCTTTTTGGGAGCCGGGGAGCTGTTTTTT
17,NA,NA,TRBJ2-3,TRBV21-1,CASSKVVSLAGPDTQYF,TGTGCCAGCAGCAAAGTTGTATCACTAGCAGGCCCAGATACGCAGTATTTT
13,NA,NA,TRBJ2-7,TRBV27,CASSFSPPYEQYF,TGTGCCAGCAGTTTCTCCCCCCCCTACGAGCAGTACTTC
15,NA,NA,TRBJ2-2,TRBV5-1,CASKDSDTHTGELFF,TGCGCCAGCAAGGATAGCGACACTCACACCGGGGAGCTGTTTTTT
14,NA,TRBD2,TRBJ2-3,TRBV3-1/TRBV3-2,CASSLTSGADTQYF,TGTGCCAGCAGCCTGACTAGCGGGGCAGATACGCAGTATTTT
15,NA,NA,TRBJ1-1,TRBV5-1,CASSLAGEGRGSAFF,TGCGCCAGCAGCTTGGCCGGTGAGGGTAGGGGGTCGGCTTTCTTT
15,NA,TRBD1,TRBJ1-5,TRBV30,CAWSFGTGLRQPQHF,TGTGCCTGGAGTTTTGGGACAGGGCTTAGGCAGCCCCAGCATTTT
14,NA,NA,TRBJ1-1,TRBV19,CASSITYANTEAFF,TGTGCCAGTAGTATAACATACGCGAACACTGAAGCTTTCTTT
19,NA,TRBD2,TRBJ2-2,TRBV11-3,CASSLESRVAGGSAGELFF,TGTGCCAGCAGCTTAGAGTCGAGGGTAGCGGGAGGATCGGCCGGGGAGCTGTTTTTT
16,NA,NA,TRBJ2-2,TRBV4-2,CASSQVRDSYTGELFF,TGTGCCAGCAGCCAAGTTAGGGACTCTTACACCGGGGAGCTGTTTTTT
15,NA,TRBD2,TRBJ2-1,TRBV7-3,CASSREGGAYNEQFF,TGTGCCAGCAGCCGGGAGGGGGGCGCCTACAATGAGCAGTTCTTC
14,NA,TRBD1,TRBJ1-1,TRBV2,CASRRGTGGTEAFF,TGTGCCAGCAGACGCGGGACAGGTGGAACTGAAGCTTTCTTT
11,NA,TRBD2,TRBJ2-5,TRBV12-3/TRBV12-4,CASAGGQTQYF,TGTGCCAGCGCGGGGGGACAGACCCAGTACTTC
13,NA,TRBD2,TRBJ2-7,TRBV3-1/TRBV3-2,CASSQGLAGKQYF,TGTGCCAGCAGCCAAGGACTAGCGGGAAAGCAGTACTTC
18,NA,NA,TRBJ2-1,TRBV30,CAWSVLILSRGRDNEQFF,TGTGCCTGGAGTGTTTTAATTCTGTCGCGGGGTCGGGACAATGAGCAGTTCTTC
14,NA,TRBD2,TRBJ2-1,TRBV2,CASRGLAAYNEQFF,TGTGCCAGCAGGGGACTAGCGGCATACAATGAGCAGTTCTTC
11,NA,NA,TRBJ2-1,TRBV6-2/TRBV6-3,CASSYINEQFF,TGTGCCAGCAGTTATATTAATGAGCAGTTCTTC
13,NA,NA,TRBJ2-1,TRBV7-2,CASSSDTFNEQFF,TGTGCCAGCAGCTCGGACACCTTCAATGAGCAGTTCTTC
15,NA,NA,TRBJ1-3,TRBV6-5,CASQRNRAGGNTIYF,TGTGCCAGCCAAAGGAACAGGGCAGGCGGAAACACCATATATTTT
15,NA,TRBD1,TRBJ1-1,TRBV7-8,CASSRAGQGRAEAFF,TGTGCCAGCAGCCGAGCCGGACAGGGGAGGGCTGAAGCTTTCTTT
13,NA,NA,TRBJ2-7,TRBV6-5,CASRKQGSDEQYF,TGTGCCAGCCGCAAACAGGGTAGCGACGAGCAGTACTTC
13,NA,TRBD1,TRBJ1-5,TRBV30,CAWSWTGGQPQHF,TGTGCCTGGAGTTGGACAGGCGGTCAGCCCCAGCATTTT
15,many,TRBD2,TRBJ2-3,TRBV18,CASSPPASGSHTQYF,TGTGCCAGCTCACCACCGGCTAGCGGGAGTCATACGCAGTATTTT
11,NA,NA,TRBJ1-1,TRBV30,CAWSAYSRAFF,TGTGCCTGGAGTGCCTATTCGCGGGCTTTCTTT
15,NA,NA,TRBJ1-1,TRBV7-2,CASSLVQGKNTEAFF,TGTGCCAGCAGCTTAGTCCAGGGGAAGAACACTGAAGCTTTCTTT
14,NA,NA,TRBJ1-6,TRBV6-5,CASSYWGDNSPLHF,TGTGCCAGCAGTTACTGGGGGGATAATTCACCCCTCCACTTT
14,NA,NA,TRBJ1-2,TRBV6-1,CASSERHGIYGYTF,TGTGCCAGCAGTGAGCGGCACGGTATTTATGGCTACACCTTC
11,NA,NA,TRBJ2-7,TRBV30,CAWGRSYEQYF,TGTGCCTGGGGCAGGTCCTACGAGCAGTACTTC
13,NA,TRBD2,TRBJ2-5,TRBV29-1,CSVHKLAQETQYF,TGCAGCGTACACAAACTAGCGCAAGAGACCCAGTACTTC
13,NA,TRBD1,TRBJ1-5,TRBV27,CASSTGQNQPQHF,TGTGCCAGCAGTACGGGACAGAATCAGCCCCAGCATTTT
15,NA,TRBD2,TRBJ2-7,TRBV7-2,CASTSAGGPSYEQYF,TGTGCCAGCACCTCAGCGGGAGGGCCTTCTTACGAGCAGTACTTC
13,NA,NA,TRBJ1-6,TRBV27,CASSLQMGSPLHF,TGTGCCAGCAGTTTACAGATGGGCTCACCCCTCCACTTT
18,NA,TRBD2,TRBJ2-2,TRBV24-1,CATSDLLAGGKNTGELFF,TGTGCCACCAGTGATTTGCTAGCGGGAGGGAAGAACACCGGGGAGCTGTTTTTT
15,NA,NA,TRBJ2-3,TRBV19,CASSILAGGTDTQYF,TGTGCCAGTAGTATTTTGGCAGGGGGCACAGATACGCAGTATTTT
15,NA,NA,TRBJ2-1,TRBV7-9,CASSLFAAPYNEQFF,TGTGCCAGCAGCTTATTTGCGGCCCCCTACAATGAGCAGTTCTTC
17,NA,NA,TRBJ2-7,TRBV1,CTSSPKEVPGRSYEQYF,TGCACCAGCAGCCCAAAGGAGGTACCAGGAAGATCCTACGAGCAGTACTTC
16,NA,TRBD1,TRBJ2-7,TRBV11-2,CASSLRTGQGIGEQYF,TGTGCCAGCAGCCTAAGAACCGGACAGGGAATTGGCGAGCAGTACTTC
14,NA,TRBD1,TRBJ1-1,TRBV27,CASSFTGVNTEAFF,TGTGCCAGCAGTTTTACAGGGGTGAACACTGAAGCTTTCTTT
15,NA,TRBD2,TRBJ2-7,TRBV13,CASSSELAGGREQYF,TGTGCCAGCAGCTCAGAACTAGCGGGAGGTCGAGAGCAGTACTTC
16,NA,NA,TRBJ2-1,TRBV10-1,CASSAVSKSSYNEQFF,TGCGCCAGCAGTGCTGTCTCCAAGAGCTCCTACAATGAGCAGTTCTTC
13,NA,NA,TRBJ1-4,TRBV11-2,CASSYLFGEKLFF,TGTGCCAGCAGCTACCTATTTGGTGAAAAACTGTTTTTT
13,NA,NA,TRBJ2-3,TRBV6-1,CASSEGATDTQYF,TGTGCCAGCAGTGAAGGCGCCACAGATACGCAGTATTTT
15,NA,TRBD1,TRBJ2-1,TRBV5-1,CASSLGTGAYGEQFF,TGCGCCAGCAGCTTGGGGACAGGGGCATATGGTGAGCAGTTCTTC
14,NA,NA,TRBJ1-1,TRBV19,CASSIDTGKAEAFF,TGTGCCAGTAGTATTGATACAGGTAAAGCTGAAGCTTTCTTT
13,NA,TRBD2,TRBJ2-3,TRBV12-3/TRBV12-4,CAITRGAEDTQYF,TGTGCCATTACGCGGGGGGCGGAAGATACGCAGTATTTT
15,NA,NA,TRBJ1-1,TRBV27,CASNSLWGVNTEAFF,TGTGCCAGCAATTCCCTGTGGGGGGTGAACACTGAAGCTTTCTTT
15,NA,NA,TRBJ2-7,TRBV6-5,CASSYSHNENYEQYF,TGTGCCAGCAGTTACTCTCACAACGAAAACTACGAGCAGTACTTC
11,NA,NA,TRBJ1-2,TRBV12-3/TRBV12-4,CASSSRYGYTF,TGTGCCAGCAGTTCCCGTTATGGCTACACCTTC
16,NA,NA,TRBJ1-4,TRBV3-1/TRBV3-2,CASSPGHVDSNEKLFF,TGTGCCAGCAGCCCAGGTCATGTGGATTCGAATGAAAAACTGTTTTTT
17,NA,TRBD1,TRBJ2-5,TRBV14,CASSRKARQGAWETQYF,TGTGCCAGCAGCCGCAAAGCAAGACAGGGGGCGTGGGAGACCCAGTACTTC